The rows below give T cell receptor beta chains drawn from one sample of a study of T cells in localized non-small cell lung cancer. Some clones are missing from TCRdb's copy, which holds only in-frame ones; the method was immunoSEQ multiplex PCR. This sample has around 94,000 clones, with approximately 86% found just once. Sequencing used peripheral blood, obtained before any cancer treatment. These receptors originate from a man aged 40 to 75 with stage I squamous cell lung carcinoma. The CDR3 runs from the conserved cysteine through the conserved F or W.

cdr3_aa: CASSYGVKDEQYF; v_call: TRBV6-6
cdr3_aa: CASSPPSGPTTYGYTF; v_call: TRBV18
cdr3_aa: CASRPGPLNSPLHF; v_call: TRBV7-2
cdr3_aa: CSALRSGELFF; v_call: TRBV29-1
cdr3_aa: CAISPSGNTIYF; v_call: TRBV10-3
cdr3_aa: CASTDSVGGYEQYF; v_call: TRBV6-5
cdr3_aa: CASSSGQGASYNEQFF; v_call: TRBV5-1
cdr3_aa: CASSPGSGSTF; v_call: TRBV7-9
cdr3_aa: CASSFYPSGNTIYF; v_call: TRBV27
cdr3_aa: CASSLAGGHTGELFF; v_call: TRBV5-1
cdr3_aa: CASSRTVEDTQYF; v_call: TRBV5-1
cdr3_aa: CASSLLTGVGYNEQFF; v_call: TRBV5-1
cdr3_aa: CASSYGFTSGNTIYF; v_call: TRBV6-5
cdr3_aa: CASSVGNTIYF; v_call: TRBV5-6
cdr3_aa: CASSLGGGGEQYF; v_call: TRBV5-1
cdr3_aa: CASSLRQLGGNTEAFF; v_call: TRBV7-2
cdr3_aa: CATYSLELSDYTF; v_call: TRBV10-3
cdr3_aa: CASRPDPRRSYEQYF; v_call: TRBV6-5
cdr3_aa: CASGEAGGSYNEQFF; v_call: TRBV28
cdr3_aa: CASSSGGESNQPQHF; v_call: TRBV5-1
cdr3_aa: CASSRTGNTGELFF; v_call: TRBV28
cdr3_aa: CASSKDPRQGKTYEQYF; v_call: TRBV5-1
cdr3_aa: CASSRSGTGVYEQYF; v_call: TRBV5-1
cdr3_aa: CASSLGGMNSPLHF; v_call: TRBV9
cdr3_aa: CASSPYFTSTDTQYF; v_call: TRBV7-3
cdr3_aa: CASSLQFNQPQHF; v_call: TRBV7-6
cdr3_aa: CASRPDRENQPQHF; v_call: TRBV5-1
cdr3_aa: CASSQFKQGEDGYTF; v_call: TRBV4-3
cdr3_aa: CASSQEGGTGNSPLHF; v_call: TRBV4-2
cdr3_aa: CASSKRTSEKLFF; v_call: TRBV9
cdr3_aa: CASSQDHSRELFF; v_call: TRBV4-1
cdr3_aa: CATNSGVDQPQHF; v_call: TRBV10-3
cdr3_aa: CASSVATYTEAFF; v_call: TRBV9
cdr3_aa: CASSFGTGAYGYTF; v_call: TRBV7-9
cdr3_aa: CASMGRTEAFF; v_call: TRBV6-1
cdr3_aa: CASSDGTQDTQYF; v_call: TRBV6-1
cdr3_aa: CASSLVEGTSYNSPLHF; v_call: TRBV7-2
cdr3_aa: CASRGTASGNTIYF; v_call: TRBV6-1
cdr3_aa: CASSLLGTEAFF; v_call: TRBV28
cdr3_aa: CASSSPGQGGNYGYTF; v_call: TRBV28
cdr3_aa: CATSRGGGGSYEQYF; v_call: TRBV15